The entry below gives a single T cell receptor beta chain sequence along with its context. Profiled with immunoSEQ multiplex PCR; TCRdb holds only in-frame clones, not every one. Of 100,000 or so clones detected, roughly 94% appear once; the ten largest clones hold around 1.7%. The record originates from a study of T cell changes during pregnancy in multiple sclerosis. Trimming took 5 bases from V and 0 from J, leaving 10 bases between them. The germline V gene has CDR1 SGHTA and CDR2 FQGNSA. The length of the CDR3 is 14 residues. The source is a female donor in good health, enrolled as a control in a pregnancy study. Sequencing used peripheral blood, obtained after pregnancy. The chain has TRBV7-2 and TRBJ1-1; weak D call: TRBD1 (5 bases). The CDR3 DNA reads TGTGCCAGCAGCCTCGGGACTGTGAACACTGAAGCTTTCTTT. It encodes CASSLGTVNTEAFF.